Shown below are 28 T cell receptor beta chains from a single sample sequenced in a study of T cells after somatic rescue of genetic block. Assay used: immunoSEQ multiplex PCR; TCRdb lists only in-frame clones, some missing. Among 60,000 to 90,000 clones listed, approximately 91% were seen once. What was sequenced was peripheral blood mononuclear cells (PBMCs). These receptors were collected from a man in his thirties or forties.

The J gene is TRBJ1-5, the V gene TRBV29-1; D not resolved. Germline CDR1 is SQVTM and CDR2 is ANQGSEA. The CDR3 contains 14 residues. V dropped 6 bases and J dropped 0 bases, with 12 bases sitting between them. In nucleotides, the CDR3 is TGCAGCGTCGCCGGGGAAGCTAGCAATCAGCCCCAGCATTTT. This sequence encodes CSVAGEASNQPQHF.

This clone was seen more than once but under ten times. The genes are TRBV7-9 and TRBJ1-1, with a tentative D call TRBD1 (5 bases). V gave up 5 bases and J gave up 1 base, with 14 bases separating them. The CDR3 runs to 15 residues. Germline V gene lookup returns CDR1 SEHNR and CDR2 FQNEAQ (reference sequence). CDR3: CASSRPSGTNTEAFF. The DNA of the CDR3 is TGTGCCAGCAGCCGGCCGTCGGGGACGAACACTGAAGCTTTCTTT.

In the case of this clone: In the same sample, other DNA sequences code for this CDR3. J is TRBJ1-5 and V is TRBV7-2; unclear D gene. Germline assignment: CDR1 SGHTA and CDR2 FQGNSA. This CDR3 has 12 residues. The V and J ends lost 2 bases and 6 bases respectively, with 5 bases between them. CDR3 in amino acids: CASSLQGQPQHF. The CDR3 coding sequence is TGTGCCAGCAGCTTACAAGGTCAGCCCCAGCATTTT.

The V and J genes are TRBV2 and TRBJ1-6; D possibly corresponds to TRBD1 (6 bases). The CDR3 loop spans 14 amino acids. Trimming left V 7 bases short and J 9 bases short, with 16 bases between. Germline lookup yields CDR1 SNHLY and CDR2 FYNNEI. CDR3 residues: CASKGEGRGSPLHF. The CDR3 DNA reads as TGTGCCAGCAAGGGGGAGGGGAGGGGTTCACCCCTCCACTTT.

The CDR3 protein is CASNDNNYGYTF. DNA of the CDR3: TGTGCCAGCAATGACAATAACTATGGCTACACCTTC. The chain combines TRBV28 with TRBJ1-2; D call uncertain. Germline loops: CDR1 MDHEN, CDR2 SYDVKM. The V end was cut by 7 bases, the J end by 1 base, with 7 bases between. The CDR3 is 12 amino acids.

The gene calls are TRBV19 and TRBJ2-2; the match to TRBD1 covers 7 bases. In germline, CDR1 is LNHDA, CDR2 SQIVND (reference sequence). CDR3 length: 14 residues. V shed 6 bases and J 6 bases; nucleotides not matched to a gene: 7. The CDR3 loop is CASSNDRVPGELFF. CDR3 bases: TGTGCCAGTAGCAACGACAGGGTCCCCGGGGAGCTGTTTTTT.

V gene TRBV7-2 combines with J gene TRBJ2-7, with 8 bases aligning to TRBD1. The trim removed 7 bases at V and 4 bases at J, leaving 12 bases unmatched. Germline lookup yields CDR1 SGHTA and CDR2 FQGNSA. This CDR3 spans 15 amino acids. In DNA form, the CDR3 reads TGTGCCAGCACCCCAGGGGGCCCAGGGGCGTACGAGCAGTACTTC. As protein: CASTPGGPGAYEQYF. The whole variable domain, filled in from reference TRBV7-2 and TRBJ2-7, reads GAGVSQSPSNKVTEKGKDVELRCDPISGHTALYWYRQSLGQGLEFLIYFQGNSAPDKSGLPSDRFSAERTGGSVSTLTIQRTQQEDSAVYLCASTPGGPGAYEQYFGPGTRLTVT.

The chain carries TRBV7-9 and TRBJ2-5, with 9 bases aligning to TRBD1. V shed 6 bases and J 3 bases; nucleotides not matched to a gene: 5. Germline loops: CDR1 SEHNR, CDR2 FQNEAQ (reference sequence). This CDR3 is 14 amino acids long. In DNA, the CDR3 is TGTGCCAGCAGAACAGGGGGCTTTGAAGAGACCCAGTACTTC. This codes for CASRTGGFEETQYF.

The chain links TRBV10-2 to TRBJ2-5; no clear D gene. V was clipped by 6 bases and J by 0 bases, with 8 bases between them. CDR1 and CDR2 (germline): WSHSY, SAAADI. This CDR3 has 13 residues. This CDR3 is CASSPRYQETQYF. DNA of the CDR3: TGCGCCAGCAGCCCCAGGTACCAAGAGACCCAGTACTTC.

The chain combines TRBV5-4 with TRBJ2-5; D uncertain. Germline V CDR1 and CDR2: SGHNT, YYREEE (reference sequence). This CDR3 is built from 14 residues. Trimming pared 4 bases from V and 0 bases from J, leaving 10 bases between. The CDR3 DNA reads as TGTGCCAGCAGCATCCACTATTACCAAGAGACCCAGTACTTC. Encoded protein: CASSIHYYQETQYF.

The chain carries TRBV18 and TRBJ2-5, with a possible D match to TRBD1 (6 bases). Looked up from germline, CDR1 is KGHSH and CDR2 is LQKENI. V was cut by 3 bases and J by 5 bases, with 10 bases left in between. CDR3 length: 13 amino acids. CDR3 nucleotides: TGTGCCAGCTCACCCGGGACATTCGAGACCCAGTACTTC. It codes for CASSPGTFETQYF.

This clone appeared a few times. The rearrangement joins TRBV4-3 to TRBJ2-7; 11 bases fit TRBD1. The CDR3 extends over 14 amino acids. Germline V lookup: CDR1 LGHNA, CDR2 YSLEER. The junction had 2 bases not matched to a gene; V was cut back by 4 bases and J by 3 bases. The CDR3 reads CASSPGQGDYEQYF. The CDR3 coding sequence is TGCGCCAGCAGCCCGGGACAGGGGGACTACGAGCAGTACTTC.

A remark on this clone: At one of its ends the junction is not consistent with the germline gene, which may arise from a read error. The V gene is TRBV7-2, the J gene TRBJ2-1; D unclear. The CDR3 loop spans 16 amino acids. Germline V lookup: CDR1 SGHTA, CDR2 FQGNSA. The CDR3 DNA reads as TGTGCCGGCAGCTTAGAATGGCTCTTGTTAAACAATGAGCAGTTCTTC. Encoded protein: CAGSLEWLLLNNEQFF.

The chain joins TRBV5-1 to TRBJ1-6, with 9 positions matching TRBD1. CDR1 and CDR2 (germline): SGHRS, YFSETQ. CDR3 length: 14 amino acids. J lost 9 bases, V lost 4 bases, and 5 bases had no gene match. This CDR3 reads CASSPGQGSSPLHF. The CDR3 DNA is TGCGCCAGCAGCCCGGGACAGGGTAGTTCACCCCTCCACTTT.

The chain uses TRBV5-6 and TRBJ1-4; TRBD1 matches at 11 bases. Unmatched junction bases numbered 7, after V lost 1 base and J lost 8 bases. Germline V CDR1 and CDR2: SGHDT, YYEEEE. The CDR3 sequence is 16 residues long. CDR3 DNA: TGTGCCAGCAGCTTGAGGACAGGGGGCTTAGGAGAAAAACTGTTTTTT. Protein: CASSLRTGGLGEKLFF.

The rearrangement joins TRBV7-9 to TRBJ1-2, with TRBD1 matching 8 bases. There are 14 residues in the CDR3. The germline CDR1 and CDR2 sequences are SEHNR and FQNEAQ (reference sequence). J gave up 2 bases and V 5 bases, and 4 bases lay outside the gene matches. For the CDR3, the DNA is TGTGCCAGCAGCCCCTGGGACAGGAACTATGGCTACACCTTC. Residues: CASSPWDRNYGYTF.

The V gene is TRBV11-1, the J gene TRBJ2-7; 7 bases fit TRBD1. Losses at the gene ends were 5 bases for V and 0 bases for J; bases not matched to a gene: 4. Germline V gene sequence: CDR1 SGHAT, CDR2 FQDESV (reference sequence). This CDR3 comprises 14 residues. CDR3: CASSKDRASYEQYF. The CDR3 coding sequence is TGTGCCAGCAGCAAAGACAGGGCCTCCTACGAGCAGTACTTC.

On this clone itself: Other DNA variants within this sample encode the same CDR3. The chain recombines TRBV30 with TRBJ2-6; D might be TRBD2 (5 bases). CDR3 length: 14 amino acids. Germline-derived CDR1 and CDR2 are GTSNPN and SVGIG (reference sequence). CDR3 in DNA: TGTGCAGCTGACTCTAGGAGGCGGGCCAACGTCCTGACTTTC. Translating it yields CAADSRRRANVLTF.

The J gene is TRBJ2-7, the V gene TRBV11-2, with D possibly matching TRBD2 (6 bases). The V gene's germline CDR1 is SGHAT and CDR2 FQNNGV. CDR3 length equals 17 residues. Between the trimmed V and J ends, which lost 5 bases and 7 bases, there was a span of 27 bases. The CDR3 coding sequence is TGTGCCAGCAGCGCTGGGTATCGTATAGGGCCGGCGGGGGAGCAGTACTTC. This translates into CASSAGYRIGPAGEQYF.

This clone has just a few counts. This chain connects TRBV13 to TRBJ1-1; no clear D. The CDR3 spans 13 residues. V was pared by 5 bases and J by 2 bases, with 9 bases between. Germline V lookup: CDR1 PRHDT, CDR2 FYEKMQ (reference sequence). This CDR3 is CASSPEYNTEAFF. In DNA form, the CDR3 reads TGTGCCAGCAGCCCAGAGTATAACACTGAAGCTTTCTTT. The variable domain in full, with the rest retrieved from reference TRBV13 and TRBJ1-1, is AAGVIQSPRHLIKEKRETATLKCYPIPRHDTVYWYQQGPGQDPQFLISFYEKMQSDKGSIPDRFSAQQFSDYHSELNMSSLELGDSALYFCASSPEYNTEAFFGQGTRLTVV.

The genes are TRBV4-1 and TRBJ2-1, with D possibly being TRBD1 or TRBD2 (6 bases each). The CDR3 is 13 residues long. Germline-derived CDR1 and CDR2 are MGHRA and YSYEKL. V dropped 1 base and J dropped 8 bases, with 9 bases sitting between them. The DNA for the CDR3 is TGCGCCAGCAGCCAAGGAGGGGGGTATGAGCAGTTCTTC. Protein product: CASSQGGGYEQFF.

This rearrangement joins TRBV18 to TRBJ1-2; possibly TRBD1 for D (6 bases). Trimming took 3 bases from V and 0 from J, leaving 8 bases between them. Germline V CDR1 and CDR2: KGHSH, LQKENI. The CDR3 spans 14 residues. As DNA, the CDR3 is TGTGCCAGCTCACCGGGACAAACTAACTATGGCTACACCTTC. It specifies CASSPGQTNYGYTF. Combining the CDR3 with reference TRBV18 and TRBJ1-2 gives the whole variable domain NAGVMQNPRHLVRRRGQEARLRCSPMKGHSHVYWYRQLPEEGLKFMVYLQKENIIDESGMPKERFSAEFPKEGPSILRIQQVVRGDSAAYFCASSPGQTNYGYTFGSGTRLTVV.

The chain uses TRBV5-6 and TRBJ2-1, with 9 bases identical to TRBD2. The CDR3 loop spans 16 amino acids. V lost 2 bases and J lost 9; bases outside the gene matches: 12. Per the germline V gene, CDR1 is SGHDT and CDR2 is YYEEEE. The CDR3 coding sequence is TGTGCCAGCAGCTTACAAGCGGGGGGTATATGGGGTGAGCAGTTCTTC. This translates into CASSLQAGGIWGEQFF.

This clone was recorded once. The chain has TRBV5-1 and TRBJ2-7; D might be TRBD2 (5 bases). Between the trimmed V and J ends, which lost 4 bases and 0 bases, there was a span of 14 bases. The CDR3 covers 15 residues. The germline V gene encodes CDR1 SGHRS and CDR2 YFSETQ. The CDR3 loop is CASSLGSGYSYEQYF. CDR3 coding DNA: TGCGCCAGCAGCCTGGGGAGCGGTTACTCCTACGAGCAGTACTTC. Full variable domain (remainder filled in from reference TRBV5-1 and TRBJ2-7): KAGVTQTPRYLIKTRGQQVTLSCSPISGHRSVSWYQQTPGQGLQFLFEYFSETQRNKGNFPGRFSGRQFSNSRSEMNVSTLELGDSALYLCASSLGSGYSYEQYFGPGTRLTVT.

J is TRBJ2-5 and V is TRBV7-3, with D maybe TRBD1 (5 bases). The V end lost 2 bases, the J end lost 2 bases, and 6 bases lay between the germline ends. The CDR3 consists of 13 residues. Germline V gene data show CDR1 as SGHTA and CDR2 as FQGTGA. CDR3 sequence: CASSLRQQETQYF. CDR3 nucleotides: TGTGCCAGCAGCTTACGACAGCAAGAGACCCAGTACTTC.

V gene TRBV2 combines with J gene TRBJ2-5; possibly TRBD1 for D (6 bases). The V gene's germline CDR1 is SNHLY and CDR2 FYNNEI. CDR3 length equals 14 residues. V lost 2 bases and J lost 3, with 10 bases in between. Here the CDR3 reads CASSERGIEETQYF. Written as DNA, the CDR3 is TGTGCCAGCAGTGAAAGGGGGATCGAAGAGACCCAGTACTTC.

For the CDR3, the DNA is TGTGCCAGCAGCCGAGGACAGAACCATGAGCAGTTCTTC. Translated, it gives CASSRGQNHEQFF. The rearrangement uses TRBV14 and TRBJ2-1; D is perhaps TRBD1 (6 bases). This CDR3 spans 13 amino acids. With 4 bases removed from V and 8 bases from J, the gap between germline ends came to 12 bases. Germline CDR1 is SGHDN and CDR2 is FVKESK. The full variable domain, completed using reference TRBV14 and TRBJ2-1, is EAGVTQFPSHSVIEKGQTVTLRCDPISGHDNLYWYRRVMGKEIKFLLHFVKESKQDESGMPNNRFLAERTGGTYSTLKVQPAELEDSGVYFCASSRGQNHEQFFGPGTRLTVL.

The sample holds a few counts of this clone. Its ends do not fully match the called genes, so a read error is possible. This sequence joins TRBV11-1 and TRBJ1-6; a possible D gene is TRBD1 (5 bases). CDR1 is SGHAT, CDR2 FQDESV, per germline (reference sequence). The CDR3 has 16 amino acids. CDR3 coding DNA: TGTGCCAGCAGCTTAGGGGACGTGAGATATAATTCCCCCCTCCACTTT. Amino acids: CASSLGDVRYNSPLHF.